The rows below give T cell receptor beta chains drawn from one sample of a study of blood T cell repertoires in COVID-19. Measured with immunoSEQ multiplex PCR; TCRdb has only the in-frame clones, and not every one. The sample lists around 110,000 clones; around 80% were seen once. The sequencing input was peripheral blood. The receptors were sampled from a man in his sixties with active or convalescent COVID-19. Both conserved end residues are part of each CDR3. D genes are given only for firm matches. The size entry is marked missing in some rows and otherwise reads once, few, many or a size class.

D	V	size	J	DNA	CDR3
TRBD2	TRBV28	once	TRBJ2-7	TGTGCCAGCAGTTTGTTCGCGGGAGCCGGAGAGCAGTACTTC	CASSLFAGAGEQYF
TRBD1	TRBV28	-	TRBJ2-5	TGTGCCAGTACACGGGACAGGGCCGGTGAGGAGACCCAGTACTTC	CASTRDRAGEETQYF
TRBD1	TRBV5-4	-	TRBJ2-1	TGTGCCAGCAGCTCACCGGGACAGGGTTTACTTGAGCAGTTCTTC	CASSSPGQGLLEQFF
-	TRBV5-5	few	TRBJ2-1	TGTGCCAGCAGCTCTGAAGGAGTCTACAATGAGCAGTTCTTC	CASSSEGVYNEQFF
TRBD1	TRBV18	-	TRBJ1-5	TGTGCCAGCTCCCAAGGGACAGGGAATCAGCCCCAGCATTTT	CASSQGTGNQPQHF
TRBD1	TRBV15	-	TRBJ2-7	TGTGCCACCAGCAGAGACGGGACAGGGCCATACGAGCAGTACTTC	CATSRDGTGPYEQYF
TRBD1	TRBV19	-	TRBJ1-2	TGTGCCAGTAGTATAGGTCGGACAGGCGACTATGGCTACACCTTC	CASSIGRTGDYGYTF
-	TRBV6-5	-	TRBJ1-6	TGTGCCAGCAGTCCCGGGGAATCTAATAATTCACCCCTCCACTTT	CASSPGESNNSPLHF
TRBD1	TRBV6-4	-	TRBJ2-6	TGTGCCAGCAGTCCTACGAGCCCAGGGGGTGGGGCCAACGTCCTGACTTTC	CASSPTSPGGGANVLTF
TRBD1	TRBV5-1	-	TRBJ2-5	TGCGCCAGCAGCTTGACAGGGGGCGTAGAGACCCAGTACTTC	CASSLTGGVETQYF
TRBD2	TRBV7-4	-	TRBJ2-3	TGTGCCAGCAGCTTAGAAGGCGGGAGGGCCACAGATACGCAGTATTTT	CASSLEGGRATDTQYF
-	TRBV4-1	-	TRBJ2-7	TGCGCCAGCAGCCAAGACCCTTCGGGCGCTAGCCAATGGGACGAGCAGTACTTC	CASSQDPSGASQWDEQYF
TRBD1	TRBV19	-	TRBJ1-6	TGTGCCAGTAGTGCACAGGGGAATAATTCACCCCTCCACTTT	CASSAQGNNSPLHF
TRBD1	TRBV5-1	-	TRBJ2-1	TGCGCCAGCAGCTTGGGCGCGACAGGGGGCTACAATGAGCAGTTCTTC	CASSLGATGGYNEQFF
-	TRBV28	-	TRBJ1-5	TGTGCCAGCAGTTCGTCGGGACACTTTAGCAATCAGCCCCAGCATTTT	CASSSSGHFSNQPQHF
TRBD2	TRBV4-2	-	TRBJ2-7	TGTGCCAGCAGCGAAATGGGGCTAGCGGCTACGAAGCAGTACTTC	CASSEMGLAATKQYF
TRBD2	TRBV10-3	once	TRBJ2-3	TGTGCCATCAGTGATTCAGCGGGGGGAACAGATACGCAGTATTTT	CAISDSAGGTDTQYF
TRBD2	TRBV7-3	-	TRBJ2-1	TGTGCCAGCAGCTTAACTAGCGGGAAAAGCAATGAGCAGTTCTTC	CASSLTSGKSNEQFF
TRBD1	TRBV10-3	-	TRBJ2-5	TGTGCCATCAGCGACAGGGTACAAGAGACCCAGTACTTC	CAISDRVQETQYF
TRBD1	TRBV7-9	-	TRBJ1-1	TGTGCCAGCAGCTTAGGCGGGACAGCGTACACTGAAGCTTTCTTT	CASSLGGTAYTEAFF
-	TRBV6-1	-	TRBJ2-7	TGTGCCAGCAGTGAATTCGCTAGCGCAGGAGTCGAGCAGTACTTC	CASSEFASAGVEQYF